These 11 T cell receptor beta chains originate from one sample sequenced in a study of early T cells in non-severe SARS-CoV-2 infection. From the 5' RACE reads, TCRdb called clonotypes with MiXCR, one entry per CDR3 protein. The table includes just over 95,000 distinct CDR3 sequences, roughly 11% detected once. Sequencing used whole blood. The receptors were sampled from an adult who was a healthcare worker with PCR-confirmed SARS-CoV-2 infection or an uninfected control (not recorded which).

As regards this clonotype: The missing conserved phenylalanine or tryptophan at the end of this CDR3 makes a read error likely. The gene calls are TRBV18 and TRBJ1-1; no reliable D call. Trimming removed 3 bases at V and 5 bases at J, with 10 bases between. The germline V gene has CDR1 KGHSH and CDR2 LQKENI. The CDR3 has 13 residues. The CDR3 loop is CASSPVGYTEAFS. CDR3 DNA: TGTGCCAGCTCACCGGTAGGGTATACTGAAGCTTTCTCT.

Notes on this clonotype: Compared with germline, one end of the junction differs, possibly owing to a read error. V and J are TRBV29-1 and TRBJ2-1; TRBD2 aligns across 14 bases. The CDR3 is 17 amino acids. Germline assignment: CDR1 SQVTM and CDR2 ANQGSEA. CDR3 in amino acids: CSVETSGGARSYNEQLF. The CDR3 DNA reads as TGCAGCGTTGAGACTAGCGGGGGGGCCCGCTCCTACAATGAGCAGCTCTTC.

V gene TRBV7-9 combines with J gene TRBJ2-7, with TRBD1 matching over 8 bases. Trimming removed 2 bases from V and 5 bases from J; junction bases left unmatched: 8. Germline V gene lookup returns CDR1 SEHNR and CDR2 FQNEAQ (reference sequence). The CDR3 covers 15 residues. The CDR3 sequence is CASSLMTGEWDEQYF. The CDR3, as DNA: TGTGCCAGCAGCTTAATGACAGGGGAGTGGGACGAGCAGTACTTC.

The rearrangement joins TRBV28 to TRBJ2-5; TRBD1 might be the D (6 bases). Per the germline V gene, CDR1 is MDHEN and CDR2 is SYDVKM. The CDR3 runs 15 residues. V lost 1 base to trimming and J lost 4 bases, with 13 bases between them. The CDR3 here is CASSLYRDTSETQYF. The CDR3 DNA follows: TGTGCCAGCAGTTTATACCGGGACACCTCAGAGACCCAGTACTTC.

V and J are TRBV12-3 or TRBV12-4 and TRBJ1-2, with D unclear. The V end lost 4 bases, the J end lost 4 bases, and 10 bases lay between the germline ends. The CDR3 covers 13 residues. Here the CDR3 reads CASSSQVRYGYTF. CDR3 nucleotides: TGTGCCAGCAGTTCCCAGGTTCGCTATGGCTACACCTTC.

The sample holds many counts of this clonotype. The chain is built from TRBV6-5 and TRBJ2-2; possibly TRBD2 for D (6 bases). Germline V gene sequence: CDR1 MNHEY, CDR2 SVGAGI. The CDR3 is made up of 16 amino acids. V was trimmed by 6 bases and J by 5 bases, leaving 19 bases between them. The CDR3 region is CASRSSGASVTGELFF. The DNA of the CDR3 is TGTGCCAGCAGGAGCTCCGGGGCTAGCGTAACCGGGGAGCTGTTTTTT.

This clonotype was detected a few times. This chain connects TRBV30 to TRBJ1-5; 7 bases are a match to TRBD1. This CDR3 region has 14 residues. V shed 6 bases and J 0 bases; nucleotides not matched to a gene: 5. CDR1 is GTSNPN, CDR2 SVGIG, per germline (reference sequence). DNA of the CDR3: TGTGCCTGCAAAACAGGGGTTAGCAATCAGCCCCAGCATTTT. This encodes CACKTGVSNQPQHF.

The genes are TRBV29-1 and TRBJ2-3; TRBD2 is a possible D gene (6 bases). From germline, CDR1 is SQVTM and CDR2 ANQGSEA. V lost 0 bases and J 8 bases, leaving 6 bases between the germline ends. The CDR3 has 11 residues. The CDR3 loop is CSVEDGGTQYF. CDR3 nucleotides: TGCAGCGTTGAAGACGGGGGTACGCAGTATTTT.

CDR3 sequence (DNA): TGTGCCAGCAGCGGGACAGCTAATCAGCCCCAGCATTTT. As protein: CASSGTANQPQHF. The chain recombines TRBV6-5 with TRBJ1-5; 7 nucleotides align to TRBD1. The germline CDR1 and CDR2 sequences are MNHEY and SVGAGI. V was clipped by 6 bases and J by 4 bases; unmatched bases: 3. CDR3 length: 13 amino acids.

The J gene is TRBJ2-5, the V gene TRBV5-1; D is possibly TRBD2 (5 bases). This CDR3 comprises 14 residues. From germline, CDR1 is SGHRS and CDR2 YFSETQ. Trimming removed 1 base from V and 1 base from J, with 8 bases in between. As DNA, the CDR3 is TGCGCCAGCAGCTTGACTAGTCCCCAAGAGACCCAGTACTTC. It translates to CASSLTSPQETQYF.

This clonotype was picked up many times. V is TRBV5-1 and J is TRBJ1-2; D is uncertain. The V end was cut by 4 bases, the J end by 4 bases, with 11 bases between. The CDR3 totals 13 residues. Germline V gives CDR1 SGHRS, CDR2 YFSETQ. CDR3 protein: CASSNLQRYGYTF. As DNA, the CDR3 is TGCGCCAGCAGCAACTTACAGCGCTATGGCTACACCTTC.